This TCR beta chain was sequenced for a study of blood T cell repertoires in COVID-19. Looking at the study overall: Samples taken during acute and convalescent COVID-19 were collected in the United States, Italy and Spain. In each case, the material was cDNA or gDNA derived from T cells, B-cell-depleted T cells, or PBMCs.

The CDR3 length is 14 residues. The V end was cut by 0 bases, the J end by 3 bases, with 7 bases between. Germline CDR1 and CDR2: SGHRS and YFSETQ. As originally analysed: Counts of nucleated cells, estimated from reference gene primer amplification, were obtained. Repertoires were generated with immunoSEQ multiplex PCR, while TCRdb's copy carries only in-frame clones and drops some. The DNA gave D and trimming, while V, J and clone size come from that table. The sample holds 250,000 to 350,000 clones; approximately 91% are singletons and the top ten take 0.85% to 1%. Specimen: peripheral blood. The chain carries TRBV5-1 and TRBJ2-1, with a tentative D call TRBD1 (6 bases). This TCR was recovered from a woman aged 40 to 55 who had recovered from COVID-19. CDR3 coding DNA: TGCGCCAGCAGCTTGGGGGACAACTACAATGAGCAGTTCTTC. This translates into CASSLGDNYNEQFF.